The 18 T cell receptor beta chains presented below share a single source sample, sequenced in a study of post-analysis software for immune sequencing data. Points from the study as a whole: Patients showed TRBV5-6, TRBV5-1 and TRBV20-1 among about five TRBV segments more frequent than in controls.

The library was made from cDNA and included unique molecular identifiers. From the PCR reads, TCRdb called clonotypes with MiXCR, one entry per CDR3 protein. The table lists hundreds of thousands of distinct CDR3 sequences, just under 30% of them singletons. Their specific antigens are unknown. The sample consisted of blood. All receptors derive from a girl aged 5 to 17 with multiple sclerosis.

This clonotype was seen more than once but under ten times. J is TRBJ2-1 and V is TRBV20-1; D gene unclear. This CDR3 is built from 17 residues. The V end was cut by 0 bases, the J end by 9 bases, with 24 bases between. CDR1 DFQATT and CDR2 SNEGSKA come from the germline V gene (reference sequence). The CDR3 is CSARDPLERTIGIEQFF. CDR3 DNA: TGCAGTGCTAGAGATCCGTTGGAGCGTACGATCGGCATTGAGCAGTTCTTC.

There are a few counts of this clonotype. The chain couples TRBV20-1 to TRBJ2-1; 8 nucleotides match TRBD2. In germline, CDR1 is DFQATT, CDR2 SNEGSKA (reference sequence). After removal of 3 bases from V and 5 bases from J, the junction contained 12 bases not matched to a gene. The CDR3 covers 16 residues. CDR3 sequence (DNA): TGCAGTGCTAGTCTGCCTAGCGGGCGCAAGAACAATGAGCAGTTCTTC. Amino acid sequence: CSASLPSGRKNNEQFF.

This sequence joins TRBV6-2 or TRBV6-3 and TRBJ2-6; D tentatively reads TRBD1 or TRBD2 (5 bases each). Germline CDR1 reads MNHEY; CDR2 reads SVGEGT. V was clipped by 2 bases and J by 1 base, with 9 bases between them. This CDR3 comprises 16 residues. The chain's CDR3 is CASSYHEGSGANVLTF. In nucleotides, the CDR3 is TGTGCCAGCAGTTACCACGAGGGGTCTGGGGCCAACGTCCTGACTTTC.

Concerning this clonotype itself: A much more abundant neighbour one base away suggests this may be a read error. CDR3: CAGSFWEGTDTQYF. CDR3 DNA sequence: TGTGCCGGCAGCTTTTGGGAGGGCACAGATACGCAGTATTTT. The rearrangement joins TRBV7-2 to TRBJ2-3, with D maybe TRBD2 (6 bases). This CDR3 has 14 amino acids. The germline V gene has CDR1 SGHTA and CDR2 FQGNSA.

The V gene is TRBV29-1, the J gene TRBJ1-1; perhaps TRBD1 as D (6 bases). In germline, CDR1 is SQVTM, CDR2 ANQGSEA. There are 12 residues in the CDR3. The germline V and J ends were trimmed by 5 bases and 4 bases, with 11 bases remaining between them. CDR3 DNA sequence: TGCAGCGTTCAGGGGCAGGGCACTGAAGCTTTCTTT. Translating it yields CSVQGQGTEAFF.

This clonotype was detected ten times or more. The chain employs TRBV25-1 and TRBJ2-3; no definite D call. The CDR3 has 12 amino acids. The V end was cut by 8 bases, the J end by 3 bases, with 9 bases between. CDR1 and CDR2 (germline): MGHDK, SYGVNS. The DNA of the CDR3 is TGTGCCAGCTCTCTTATTACAGATACGCAGTATTTT. Encoded protein: CASSLITDTQYF.

V and J are TRBV27 and TRBJ1-1; D not resolved. The CDR3 contains 14 residues. V was pared by 2 bases and J by 1 base, with 8 bases between. CDR1 is MNHEY and CDR2 is SMNVEV in the germline V gene (reference sequence). The chain's CDR3 is CASSLMAGNTEAFF. CDR3 in DNA: TGTGCCAGCAGTTTAATGGCTGGGAACACTGAAGCTTTCTTT.

With respect to this clonotype: A much larger clone differs by one base, so this may be a read error. The V call is TRBV20-1, the J call TRBJ2-7; D remains ambiguous. The CDR3 totals 15 residues. The V gene lost 1 base and the J gene lost 5 bases, with 18 bases spanning the gap. In germline, CDR1 is DFQATT, CDR2 SNEGSKA (reference sequence). The DNA for the CDR3 is TGCAGTGCTAGAGGTGGTCAACCCCTTCACGACGAGCAGTACTTC. Residues: CSARGGQPLHDEQYF.

This sequence joins TRBV5-1 and TRBJ2-3; D may be TRBD2 (5 bases). Germline V CDR1 and CDR2: SGHRS, YFSETQ. V was shortened by 8 bases and J by 4 bases, with 23 bases between the two germline ends. This CDR3 comprises 16 residues. The CDR3 region is CASGPLGSEGPDTQYF. The DNA of the CDR3 is TGCGCCAGTGGACCACTTGGCTCAGAGGGCCCAGATACGCAGTATTTT.

The rearrangement links TRBV7-2 to TRBJ2-5, with D tentatively TRBD2 (6 bases). CDR1 and CDR2 (germline): SGHTA, FQGNSA. The CDR3 is made up of 13 amino acids. V lost 5 bases to trimming and J lost 4 bases, with 11 bases between them. The DNA of the CDR3 is TGTGCCAGCAGCGCGGGACCGGGAGAGACCCAGTACTTC. It translates to CASSAGPGETQYF.

The gene calls are TRBV12-3 or TRBV12-4 and TRBJ2-3; the D is unclear. Trimming shortened V by 8 bases and J by 0 bases, and 15 bases separated the two germline ends. There are 15 residues in the CDR3. CDR3 in amino acids: CASGSRPTSTDTQYF. The CDR3 coding sequence is TGTGCCAGCGGCTCCCGACCGACTAGCACAGATACGCAGTATTTT.

The chain couples TRBV9 to TRBJ1-2; possibly TRBD1 for D (5 bases). The CDR3 extends over 13 amino acids. From germline, CDR1 is SGDLS and CDR2 YYNGEE. The V gene lost 2 bases and the J gene lost 3 bases, with 8 bases spanning the gap. Here the CDR3 reads CASSVRQYYGYTF. The CDR3 DNA follows: TGTGCCAGCAGCGTTCGACAGTACTATGGCTACACCTTC.

There are many counts of this clonotype. The rearrangement joins TRBV20-1 to TRBJ2-1; 10 bases line up with TRBD2. The CDR3 length is 14 residues. Germline V lookup: CDR1 DFQATT, CDR2 SNEGSKA (reference sequence). V dropped 3 bases and J dropped 3; count of bases not matched to a gene: 2. CDR3 nucleotide sequence: TGCAGTGCTAGGAGCGGGGGGGACTACAATGAGCAGTTCTTC. It encodes CSARSGGDYNEQFF.

The rearrangement links TRBV20-1 to TRBJ2-1, with 12 bases lining up with TRBD1. CDR1 and CDR2 (germline): DFQATT, SNEGSKA (reference sequence). The CDR3 extends over 15 amino acids. V was pared by 3 bases and J by 6 bases, with 6 bases of the junction left unmatched. The CDR3 here is CSARGDRGRRNEQFF. The CDR3 nucleotides are TGCAGTGCTAGGGGGGACAGGGGGCGTCGCAATGAGCAGTTCTTC.

The chain combines TRBV5-1 with TRBJ2-7; the match to TRBD2 covers 9 bases. The CDR3 contains 14 residues. V dropped 1 base and J dropped 6; count of bases not matched to a gene: 5. Germline V gene data show CDR1 as SGHRS and CDR2 as YFSETQ. The CDR3 spells CASSLLSGSFEQYF. The DNA of the CDR3 is TGCGCCAGCAGCTTGCTTAGCGGGAGTTTCGAGCAGTACTTC.

This clonotype was seen ten or more times. The chain couples TRBV15 to TRBJ2-1; 7 nucleotides align to TRBD2. Germline V CDR1 and CDR2: LNHNV, YYDKDF (reference sequence). The V gene end was trimmed by 0 bases and the J gene end by 6 bases; junction bases not matched to a gene: 8. The CDR3 has 16 amino acids. DNA for the CDR3: TGTGCCACCAGCAGAGATCTTGGCGGGAGTCGCAATGAGCAGTTCTTC. Encoded protein: CATSRDLGGSRNEQFF.

This clonotype was counted ten times or more. The V and J genes are TRBV7-2 and TRBJ2-1, with D possibly called TRBD1 or TRBD2 (6 bases each). Germline lookup yields CDR1 SGHTA and CDR2 FQGNSA. The V end lost 1 base, the J end lost 4 bases, and 14 bases lay between the germline ends. The CDR3 contains 16 residues. CDR3 sequence (DNA): TGTGCCAGCAGCTTAGTCGTCGGGGGCCGTTACAATGAGCAGTTCTTC. This gives the protein CASSLVVGGRYNEQFF. The full variable domain, with the rest looked up from reference TRBV7-2 and TRBJ2-1, is GAGVSQSPSNKVTEKGKDVELRCDPISGHTALYWYRQSLGQGLEFLIYFQGNSAPDKSGLPSDRFSAERTGGSVSTLTIQRTQQEDSAVYLCASSLVVGGRYNEQFFGPGTRLTVL.

This chain joins TRBV27 and TRBJ2-1; D may be TRBD1 (6 bases). The J call may be mistaken, given a closer DNA end match to TRBJ2-7. Germline V CDR1 and CDR2: MNHEY, SMNVEV (reference sequence). This CDR3 is built from 15 residues. The CDR3 is CASSYTGSSYNEQYF. DNA for the CDR3: TGTGCCAGCAGTTATACAGGGAGCTCCTACAATGAGCAGTACTTC.